One sample yielded the 9 T cell receptor beta chains listed below, sequenced in a study of T cell repertoires in cytomegalovirus infection. The antigens these receptors bind are not known. A single record per CDR3 protein comes from TCRdb applying MiXCR to the reads. Among some 940,000 distinct CDR3 sequences listed, 30% to 40% were seen once. The source material was cultured CD8+ T cells from PBMCs, sampled from culture after CMV antigen stimulation. These receptors all stem from a human donor in good health (CMV status not recorded). Some clones in this sample may be carry-over from other donors' samples.

Of note for this clonotype: A single base separates this from a much larger clone, so it may be a read error. The V gene is TRBV12-3 or TRBV12-4, the J gene TRBJ2-1; TRBD1 aligns across 7 bases. This CDR3 has 12 residues. The CDR3 loop reads CATSLEDRSLFF. The CDR3 DNA reads as TGTGCCACCAGTTTAGAGGACAGGTCCCTGTTCTTC.

The V call is TRBV6-5, the J call TRBJ2-1, with TRBD2 matching 10 bases. Trimming removed 6 bases from V and 5 bases from J; junction bases left unmatched: 10. The CDR3 is made up of 16 amino acids. The germline gives CDR1 MNHEY, CDR2 SVGAGI. CDR3 protein: CASRNLAGGTNNEQFF. The CDR3 bases are TGTGCCAGCAGAAACTTAGCGGGGGGAACCAACAATGAGCAGTTCTTC.

A note on this clonotype: Mismatch with germline at one junction end may stem from a read error. The chain couples TRBV7-3 to TRBJ2-1; D may match TRBD1 or TRBD2 (5 bases each). The CDR3 runs 16 residues. Germline-derived CDR1 and CDR2 are SGHTA and FQGTGA. CDR3 region: CASSRMGPSSCNEQFF. The CDR3 nucleotides read TGTGCCAGCAGCCGAATGGGACCGAGCTCCTGCAATGAGCAGTTCTTC.

The chain is built from TRBV7-3 and TRBJ2-7; 12 bases are shared with TRBD2. CDR3 length: 16 amino acids. The V gene end was trimmed by 2 bases and the J gene end by 0 bases; junction bases not matched to a gene: 2. Germline CDR1 reads SGHTA; CDR2 reads FQGTGA. DNA of the CDR3: TGTGCCAGCAGCTTAGGACTAGCGGGGACCTCCTACGAGCAGTACTTC. It yields the protein CASSLGLAGTSYEQYF.

Concerning this clonotype itself: A much larger clone is a single base away; this may be a read error. The J gene is TRBJ1-6, the V gene TRBV7-2; D is ambiguous. V lost 7 bases to trimming and J lost 0 bases, with 10 bases between them. CDR3 length: 15 amino acids. Germline CDR1 and CDR2: SGHTA and FQGNSA. The CDR3 bases are TGTGCCAGCACGAACGGAAGCTCCTATAATTCACCCCTCCACTTT. Its protein is CASTNGSSYNSPLHF.

This clonotype was seen only a few times. The chain recombines TRBV6-1 with TRBJ1-5, with D maybe TRBD1 (6 bases). The CDR3 runs 19 residues. V was clipped by 3 bases and J by 3 bases, with 24 bases between them. The V gene's germline CDR1 is MNHNS and CDR2 SASEGT. The CDR3 DNA follows: TGTGCCAGCAGTGACCGGGACGGGGGGCCCCGGGTCTTCAATCAGCCCCAGCATTTT. Translated, it gives CASSDRDGGPRVFNQPQHF.

In this sample, this clonotype turned up many times. One end of the junction varies from germline; a read error may be responsible. The V and J genes are TRBV7-2 and TRBJ1-1, with D tentatively TRBD1 (5 bases). Germline V CDR1 and CDR2: SGHTA, FQGNSA. CDR3 size: 14 residues. The CDR3 nucleotides read TGTGCCAGCAGCTTAAAACTGGGACTGCCTGAGGCTTTCTTT. Protein: CASSLKLGLPEAFF.

V usage is TRBV14 and J usage is TRBJ2-7; no clear D. The CDR3 is 14 residues long. The germline CDR1 and CDR2 sequences are SGHDN and FVKESK. With 0 bases removed from V and 3 bases from J, the gap between germline ends came to 9 bases. DNA of the CDR3: TGTGCCAGCAGCCAAGAGCTTTTCGACTACGAGCAGTACTTC. Translated, it gives CASSQELFDYEQYF.

This chain joins TRBV27 and TRBJ1-5; 8 nucleotides agree with TRBD1. V gave up 5 bases and J gave up 0 bases; unmatched junction bases: 6. There are 16 residues in the CDR3. The germline V gene has CDR1 MNHEY and CDR2 SMNVEV (reference sequence). The CDR3 DNA reads TGTGCCAGCAGTCCAGGGGGCAGAGATAGCAATCAGCCCCAGCATTTT. This gives the protein CASSPGGRDSNQPQHF.